This TCR beta chain originates from a study of cytomegalovirus exposure and HLA in healthy donors. Overall study findings and caveats: Common viral pathogens were later found to be apparently linked to several of the most significant clusters. Upon later analysis, TCR association rates were observed to vary by HLA locus, being highest for DRB1 and lowest for HLA-C.

With respect to this clone: Antigen: not known.

CDR3 length: 14 residues. Germline-derived CDR1 and CDR2 are SGDLS and YYNGEE. Between the trimmed V and J ends, which lost 3 bases and 2 bases, there was a span of 8 bases. Primers: 60 Vbeta forward and 13 Jbeta reverse. Clones were read by immunoSEQ multiplex PCR, and TCRdb kept only the in-frame ones, dropping some. The table shows approximately 90,000 clones, with about 77% occurring only once. The TCR sequence derives from a man in his forties in good health and CMV-seronegative. Sequenced material: PBMCs. V and J are TRBV9 and TRBJ1-4, with D hard to call. CDR3 amino acids: CASSEGDTNEKLFF. The CDR3 DNA reads TGTGCCAGCAGCGAGGGAGATACTAATGAAAAACTGTTTTTT.